The entry below gives a single T cell receptor beta chain sequence along with its context. Data came from immunoSEQ multiplex PCR; TCRdb stores just in-frame clones and leaves some out. The sample lists tens of thousands of clones, 90% to 95% occurring once. J lost 7 bases, V lost 3 bases, and 8 bases had no gene match. The germline CDR1 and CDR2 sequences are MRHNA and SNTAGT. There are 16 residues in the CDR3. The data were taken from a study of technical replicates of blood from a few donors. This clonotype originated in a human donor in good health. Some clones in this sample may be carry-over from other donors' samples. The J gene is TRBJ2-1, the V gene TRBV6-4, with TRBD2 matching 11 bases. Source material: PBMCs. CDR3 in DNA: TGTGCCAGCAGTGAGTCGATAGCGGGGGGGTTAAATGAGCAGTTCTTC. Its translation is CASSESIAGGLNEQFF.